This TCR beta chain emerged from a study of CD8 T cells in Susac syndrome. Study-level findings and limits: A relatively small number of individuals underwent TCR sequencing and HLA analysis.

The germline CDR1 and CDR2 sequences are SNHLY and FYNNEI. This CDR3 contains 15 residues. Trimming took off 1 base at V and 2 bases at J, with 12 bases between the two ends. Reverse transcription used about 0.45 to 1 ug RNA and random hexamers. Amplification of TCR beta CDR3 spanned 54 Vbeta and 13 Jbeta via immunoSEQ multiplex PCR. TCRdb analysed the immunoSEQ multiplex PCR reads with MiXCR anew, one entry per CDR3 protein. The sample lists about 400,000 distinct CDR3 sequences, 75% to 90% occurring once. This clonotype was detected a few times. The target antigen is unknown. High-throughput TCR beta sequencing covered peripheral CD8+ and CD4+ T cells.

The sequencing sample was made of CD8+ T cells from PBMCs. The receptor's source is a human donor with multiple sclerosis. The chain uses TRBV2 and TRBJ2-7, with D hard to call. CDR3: CASSEGGTDAYEQYF. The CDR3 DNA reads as TGTGCCAGCAGTGAAGGGGGAACGGACGCCTACGAGCAGTACTTC. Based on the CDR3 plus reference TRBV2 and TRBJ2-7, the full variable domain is EPEVTQTPSHQVTQMGQEVILRCVPISNHLYFYWYRQILGQKVEFLVSFYNNEISEKSEIFDDQFSVERPDGSNFTLKIRSTKLEDSAMYFCASSEGGTDAYEQYFGPGTRLTVT.